The entry below describes one TCR beta chain. This sample stems from a study of blood T cell repertoires in COVID-19. Across the study: Nucleic acid was either cDNA or gDNA, and it came from T cells, B-cell-depleted T cells, or PBMCs.

Assignments of participants to cohorts depended upon their own reported clinical history. The table came from immunoSEQ multiplex PCR; TCRdb's copy has only in-frame clones and leaves some out. The sample lists 250,000 to 350,000 clones, 85% to 90% occurring once. The source is a woman aged 18 to 35 with acute COVID-19. The specimen sequenced was PBMCs or T cells enriched from blood (not recorded which).

The chain's CDR3 is CASSLEGALNTEAFF. CDR3 bases: TGTGCCAGCAGCTTAGAGGGGGCCCTGAACACTGAAGCTTTCTTT. J is TRBJ1-1 and V is TRBV7-2, with 7 bases aligning to TRBD1. Germline CDR1 and CDR2: SGHTA and FQGNSA. V shed 1 base, J shed 0 bases, and the junction held 2 bases outside the gene matches. CDR3 size: 15 residues.